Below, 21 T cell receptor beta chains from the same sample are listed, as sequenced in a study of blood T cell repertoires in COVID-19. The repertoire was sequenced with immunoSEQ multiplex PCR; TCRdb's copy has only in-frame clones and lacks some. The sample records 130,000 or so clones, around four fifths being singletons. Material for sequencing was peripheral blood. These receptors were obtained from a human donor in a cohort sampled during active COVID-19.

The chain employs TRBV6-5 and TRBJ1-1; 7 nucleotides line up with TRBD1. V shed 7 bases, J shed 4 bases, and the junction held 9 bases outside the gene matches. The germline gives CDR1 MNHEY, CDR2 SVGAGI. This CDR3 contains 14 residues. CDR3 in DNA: TGTGCCAGCATCGCGAGACAGGGAAGCACTGAAGCTTTCTTT. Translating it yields CASIARQGSTEAFF.

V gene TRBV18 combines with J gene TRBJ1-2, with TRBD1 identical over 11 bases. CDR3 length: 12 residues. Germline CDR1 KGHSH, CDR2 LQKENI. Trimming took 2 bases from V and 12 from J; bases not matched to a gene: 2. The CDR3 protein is CASSPGTGGDTF. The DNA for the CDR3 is TGTGCCAGCTCACCAGGGACAGGGGGAGACACCTTC.

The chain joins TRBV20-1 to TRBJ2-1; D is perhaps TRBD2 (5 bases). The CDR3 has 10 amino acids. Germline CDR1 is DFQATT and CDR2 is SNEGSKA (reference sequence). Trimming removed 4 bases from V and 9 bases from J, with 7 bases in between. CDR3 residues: CSATRVEQFF. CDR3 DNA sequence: TGCAGTGCTACGAGGGTTGAGCAGTTCTTC.

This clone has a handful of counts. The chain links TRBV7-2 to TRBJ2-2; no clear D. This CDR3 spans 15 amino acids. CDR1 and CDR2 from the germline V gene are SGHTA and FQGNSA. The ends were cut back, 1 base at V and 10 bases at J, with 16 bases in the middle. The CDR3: CASSLETRIPAELFF. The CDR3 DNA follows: TGTGCCAGCAGCTTAGAGACCAGGATCCCGGCGGAGCTGTTTTTT.

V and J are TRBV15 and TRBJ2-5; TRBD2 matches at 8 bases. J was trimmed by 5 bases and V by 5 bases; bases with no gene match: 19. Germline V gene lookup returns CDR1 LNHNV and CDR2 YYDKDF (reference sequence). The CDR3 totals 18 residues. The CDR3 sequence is CATSGRGGDTAKWETQYF. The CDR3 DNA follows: TGTGCCACCAGCGGACGGGGGGGGGATACGGCGAAATGGGAGACCCAGTACTTC.

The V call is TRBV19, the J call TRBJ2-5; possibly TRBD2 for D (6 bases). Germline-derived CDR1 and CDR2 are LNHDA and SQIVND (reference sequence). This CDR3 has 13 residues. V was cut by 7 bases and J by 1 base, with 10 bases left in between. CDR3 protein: CASNMGLQETQYF. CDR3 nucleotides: TGTGCCAGTAATATGGGACTCCAAGAGACCCAGTACTTC.

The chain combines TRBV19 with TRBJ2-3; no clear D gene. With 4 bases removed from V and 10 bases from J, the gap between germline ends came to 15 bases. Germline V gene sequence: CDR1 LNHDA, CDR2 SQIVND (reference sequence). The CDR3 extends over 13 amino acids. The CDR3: CASSSNPTFAQYF. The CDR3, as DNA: TGTGCCAGTAGTAGCAACCCGACATTTGCGCAGTATTTT. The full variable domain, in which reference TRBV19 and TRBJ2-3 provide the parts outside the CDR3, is DGGITQSPKYLFRKEGQNVTLSCEQNLNHDAMYWYRQDPGQGLRLIYYSQIVNDFQKGDIAEGYSVSREKKESFPLTVTSAQKNPTAFYLCASSSNPTFAQYFGPGTRLTVL.

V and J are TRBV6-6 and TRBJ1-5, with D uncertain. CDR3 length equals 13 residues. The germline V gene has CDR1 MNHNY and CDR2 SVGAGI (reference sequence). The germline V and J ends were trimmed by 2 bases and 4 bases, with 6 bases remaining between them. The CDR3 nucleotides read TGTGCCAGCAGTTACCGGGGAAATCAGCCCCAGCATTTT. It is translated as CASSYRGNQPQHF.

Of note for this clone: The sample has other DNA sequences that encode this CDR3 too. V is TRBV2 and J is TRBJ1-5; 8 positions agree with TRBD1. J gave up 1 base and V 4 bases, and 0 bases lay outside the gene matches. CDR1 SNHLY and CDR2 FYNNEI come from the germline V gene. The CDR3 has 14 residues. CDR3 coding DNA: TGTGCCAGCAGTGGACAGGGGAGCAATCAGCCCCAGCATTTT. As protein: CASSGQGSNQPQHF.

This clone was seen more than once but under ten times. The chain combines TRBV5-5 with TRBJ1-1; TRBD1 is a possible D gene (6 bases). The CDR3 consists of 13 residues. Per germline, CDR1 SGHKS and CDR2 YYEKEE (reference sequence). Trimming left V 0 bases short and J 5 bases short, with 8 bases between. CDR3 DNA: TGTGCCAGCAGCTTGGACACAGGGACTGAAGCTTTCTTT. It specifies CASSLDTGTEAFF.

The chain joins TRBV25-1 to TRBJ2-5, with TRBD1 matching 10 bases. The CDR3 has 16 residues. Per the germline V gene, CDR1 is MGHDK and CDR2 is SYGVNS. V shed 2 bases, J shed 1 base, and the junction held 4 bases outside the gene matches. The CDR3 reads CASSEGRQGAQETQYF. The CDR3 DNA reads TGTGCCAGCAGTGAAGGACGACAGGGGGCCCAAGAGACCCAGTACTTC. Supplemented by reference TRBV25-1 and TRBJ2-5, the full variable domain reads EADIYQTPRYLVIGTGKKITLECSQTMGHDKMYWYQQDPGMELHLIHYSYGVNSTEKGDLSSESTVSRIRTEHFPLTLESARPSHTSQYLCASSEGRQGAQETQYFGPGTRLLVL.

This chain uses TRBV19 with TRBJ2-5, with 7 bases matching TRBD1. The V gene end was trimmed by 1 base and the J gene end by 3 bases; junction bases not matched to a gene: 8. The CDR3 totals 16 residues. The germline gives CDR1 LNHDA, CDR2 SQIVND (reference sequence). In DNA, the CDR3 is TGTGCCAGTAGTATAGCCCCGACAGGGTCGAAAGAGACCCAGTACTTC. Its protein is CASSIAPTGSKETQYF.

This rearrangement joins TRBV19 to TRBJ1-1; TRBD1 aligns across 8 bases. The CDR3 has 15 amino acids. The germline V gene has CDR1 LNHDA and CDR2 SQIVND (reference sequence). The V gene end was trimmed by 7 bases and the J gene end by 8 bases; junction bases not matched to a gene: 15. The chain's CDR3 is CASKTGQGGGEEAFF. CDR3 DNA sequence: TGTGCCAGTAAAACAGGACAGGGAGGCGGGGAAGAAGCTTTCTTT.

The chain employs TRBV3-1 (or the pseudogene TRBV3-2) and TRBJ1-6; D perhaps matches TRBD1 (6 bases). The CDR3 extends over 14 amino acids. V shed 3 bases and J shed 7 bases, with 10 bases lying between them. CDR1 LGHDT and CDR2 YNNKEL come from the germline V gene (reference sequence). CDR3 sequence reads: CASSQNRVNSPLHF. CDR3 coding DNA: TGTGCCAGCAGCCAGAACAGGGTAAATTCACCCCTCCACTTT.

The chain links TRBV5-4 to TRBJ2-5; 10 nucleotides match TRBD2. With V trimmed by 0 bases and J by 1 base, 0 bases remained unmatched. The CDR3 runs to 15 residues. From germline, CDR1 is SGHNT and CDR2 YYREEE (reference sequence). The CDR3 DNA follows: TGTGCCAGCAGCTTGGGACTAGCGGGCCAAGAGACCCAGTACTTC. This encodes CASSLGLAGQETQYF.

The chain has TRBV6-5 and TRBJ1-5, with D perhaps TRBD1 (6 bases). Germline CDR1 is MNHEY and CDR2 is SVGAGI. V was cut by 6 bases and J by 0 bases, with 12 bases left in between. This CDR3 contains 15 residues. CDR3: CASRAQGYSNQPQHF. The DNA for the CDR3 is TGTGCCAGCAGGGCCCAGGGGTATAGCAATCAGCCCCAGCATTTT.

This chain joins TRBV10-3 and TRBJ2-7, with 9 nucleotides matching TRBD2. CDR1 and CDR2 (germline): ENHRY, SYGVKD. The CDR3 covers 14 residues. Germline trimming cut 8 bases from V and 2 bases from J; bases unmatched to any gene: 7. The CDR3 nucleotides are TGTGCCATCGTTAGCGGGGGATTTCCCTACGAGCAGTACTTC. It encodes CAIVSGGFPYEQYF.

CDR3 sequence (DNA): TGCGCCAGCAGTCCCTACCCACAGGGGGCTGGAAACACCATATATTTT. Its translation is CASSPYPQGAGNTIYF. The rearrangement joins TRBV23-1 to TRBJ1-3; 8 bases align to TRBD1. TRBV23-1 is identified as an open reading frame with a role that is uncertain. The CDR3 runs to 16 residues. Trimming removed 4 bases from V and 2 bases from J; junction bases left unmatched: 7.

CDR3 loop: CASSESRGVTEAFF. DNA of the CDR3: TGTGCCAGCAGTGAGAGCAGGGGGGTTACTGAAGCTTTCTTT. The chain joins TRBV6-1 to TRBJ1-1; 7 nucleotides match TRBD1. J gave up 5 bases and V 3 bases, and 6 bases lay outside the gene matches. CDR3 length equals 14 residues. Looked up from germline, CDR1 is MNHNS and CDR2 is SASEGT.

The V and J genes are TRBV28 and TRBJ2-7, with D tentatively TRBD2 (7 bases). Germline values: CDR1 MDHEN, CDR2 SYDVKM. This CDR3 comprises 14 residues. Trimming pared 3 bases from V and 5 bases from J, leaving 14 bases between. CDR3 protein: CASSFPGGGNEQYF. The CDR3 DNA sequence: TGTGCCAGCAGTTTCCCAGGCGGGGGCAACGAGCAGTACTTC.

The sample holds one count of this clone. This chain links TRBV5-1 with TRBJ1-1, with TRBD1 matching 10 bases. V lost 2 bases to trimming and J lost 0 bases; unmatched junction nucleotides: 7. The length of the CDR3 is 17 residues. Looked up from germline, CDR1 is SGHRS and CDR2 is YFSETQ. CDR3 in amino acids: CASSFRDRGVMNTEAFF. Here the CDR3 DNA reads TGCGCCAGCAGCTTTAGGGACAGGGGAGTCATGAACACTGAAGCTTTCTTT.